The TCR beta chain under discussion was sequenced for a study of esophageal squamous cell carcinoma under preoperative chemotherapy. Germline CDR1 reads MNHEY; CDR2 reads SMNVEV (reference sequence). The CDR3 sequence is 14 residues long. V was clipped by 6 bases and J by 5 bases; unmatched bases: 9. Time point here: after preoperative PTX-NDP chemotherapy. This clonotype is a singleton in its sample. MiXCR, applied by TCRdb to the PCR reads, yields one record per CDR3 protein. Counted here are about 20,000 distinct CDR3 sequences, roughly 50% occurring once; the ten biggest clones make up around 29%.

This clonotype was obtained from a human donor with esophageal squamous cell carcinoma. The donor label of this sample is uncertain. This material was acquired from a patient given preoperative chemotherapy. The chain carries TRBV27 and TRBJ2-5; 7 bases fit TRBD1. CDR3 residues: CASSLQGIGETQYF. CDR3 DNA sequence: TGTGCCAGCAGCCTACAGGGGATTGGGGAGACCCAGTACTTC.